This T cell receptor beta chain was identified during a study of persistence of HIV-infected CD4 T cells. Study-level points and caveats: CMV- and Gag-responding cells had lower TCRbeta richness than CD3/CD28-responding cells.

In the case of this clone: Its target is not known.

The CDR3 is 14 residues long. CDR1 and CDR2 from the germline V gene are LNHDA and SQIVND (reference sequence). Trimming left V 6 bases short and J 4 bases short, with 12 bases between. Sequencing used immunoSEQ version 4 in survey mode. Each sample used up to roughly 1 ug genomic DNA diluted to roughly 10 ng/uL. Repertoires were generated with immunoSEQ multiplex PCR, while TCRdb's copy carries only in-frame clones and drops some. Of approximately 35,000 clones listed, roughly four fifths are singletons. Lysates of CMV-infected fibroblasts at approximately 10 ug/mL stimulated these cells. CD40L-negative CD69-negative CD45RO-high memory CD4+ T cells were sorted as populations depleted of antigen-responding cells. Anti-CD28/CD49d costimulation, CD40-blocking antibody and enfuvirtide were given to CD8-depleted PBMCs for 18 hours.

The sequence came from an adult man with HIV who was CMV-seropositive. The sequences come from CD4+ T cells sorted from PBMCs after 18-hour stimulation, collected from a patient who received antiretroviral therapy. The chain has TRBV19 and TRBJ2-2, with D possibly being TRBD1 (6 bases). Here the CDR3 DNA reads TGTGCCAGTAGGGGGAACAGGGCCACCGGGGAGCTGTTTTTT. This sequence encodes CASRGNRATGELFF.